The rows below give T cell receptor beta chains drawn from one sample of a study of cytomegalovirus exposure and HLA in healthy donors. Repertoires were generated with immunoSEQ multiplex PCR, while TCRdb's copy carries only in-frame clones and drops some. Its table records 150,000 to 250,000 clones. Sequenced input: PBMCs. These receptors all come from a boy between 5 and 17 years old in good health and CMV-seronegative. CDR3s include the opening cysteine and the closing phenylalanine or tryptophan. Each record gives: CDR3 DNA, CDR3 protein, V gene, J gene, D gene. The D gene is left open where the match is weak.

TGTGCCAGCAGTTCAGGGGTCGGTGACCGGTTCGGCACTGAAGCTTTCTTT	CASSSGVGDRFGTEAFF	TRBV28	TRBJ1-1	.
TGTGCCAGCAGCCCCACGGAAGAGACCCAGTACTTC	CASSPTEETQYF	TRBV7-8	TRBJ2-5	.
TGTGCCAGCAGTTTAGATCCTAGCGGGGGGACAGATACGCAGTATTTT	CASSLDPSGGTDTQYF	TRBV27	TRBJ2-3	TRBD2
TGTGCCAGCAGTTTACTAGCGGGGGGGCCAGTTAAGGGGCAGTACTTC	CASSLLAGGPVKGQYF	TRBV6-5	TRBJ2-7	TRBD2
TGTTCACACGGCAGGAAATACGAGCAGTACTTC	CSHGRKYEQYF	TRBV30	TRBJ2-7	.
TGTGCCTGGAGTAGTGGACAGGGTGATTATCAGCCCCAGCATTTT	CAWSSGQGDYQPQHF	TRBV30	TRBJ1-5	TRBD1
TGTGCCAGTAGTATAGTCTTCAGGGGGTTGGATGAGCAGTTCTTC	CASSIVFRGLDEQFF	TRBV19	TRBJ2-1	TRBD1
TGTGCCAGCAGCCCTCGGGGGGTAGCGAACACCATATATTTT	CASSPRGVANTIYF	TRBV7-8	TRBJ1-3	.
TGCGCCAGCAGCCAGAACAGGGGGCAGAACACTGAAGCTTTCTTT	CASSQNRGQNTEAFF	TRBV4-1	TRBJ1-1	TRBD1
TGTGCCAGCACCTCCCCGGGGTTCACTGAAGCTTTCTTT	CASTSPGFTEAFF	TRBV27	TRBJ1-1	.
TGTGCCACTATGGGACGGGGAGGAGAGACCCAGTACTTC	CATMGRGGETQYF	TRBV2	TRBJ2-5	.
TGTGCCAGCAGCCCGGACAGGGGGGTTAATGAGCAGTTCTTC	CASSPDRGVNEQFF	TRBV7-3	TRBJ2-1	TRBD1
TGCGCCAGCAGCCGGCGGGAGTCAGGGGTATTGCCAGATGCGCAGTATTTT	CASSRRESGVLPDAQYF	TRBV5-1	TRBJ2-3	.
TGTGCCAGCTTCAAGGGCGGAGGCTCCTACGAGCAGTACTTC	CASFKGGGSYEQYF	TRBV5-6	TRBJ2-7	.
TGTGCCAGCTCACTGTGGACAGGGCAGAACACTGAAGCTTTCTTT	CASSLWTGQNTEAFF	TRBV18	TRBJ1-1	TRBD1
TGTGCCAGCAGCTTAGTCGGGGTAGAGGGTGAAAAACTGTTTTTT	CASSLVGVEGEKLFF	TRBV7-8	TRBJ1-4	.
TGTGCCAGCAGCGAGACTAGCGGGGGGGGTCATGAGCAGTTCTTC	CASSETSGGGHEQFF	TRBV6-4	TRBJ2-1	TRBD2
TGTGCCAGCAGCTTATTATCGAACTATGGCTACACCTTC	CASSLLSNYGYTF	TRBV7-8	TRBJ1-2	.
TGTGCCAGCAGTTACTCGCGGGACGGGGCGGGCTACACCTTC	CASSYSRDGAGYTF	TRBV6-5	TRBJ1-2	.
TGTGCCAGCTCACCGGGACAGCAAGAGACCCAGTACTTC	CASSPGQQETQYF	TRBV18	TRBJ2-5	TRBD1
TGTGCCAGCAGCTTAACTGCGACAGGGCCAGGCAATGAGCAGTTCTTC	CASSLTATGPGNEQFF	TRBV7-2	TRBJ2-1	TRBD1
TGTGCCAGCAGCGTAGGTAGCGGACCATCCTACGAGCAGTACTTC	CASSVGSGPSYEQYF	TRBV9	TRBJ2-7	.
TGTGCCAAGCTAACTAGCGGGGAAGTAGATACGCAGTATTTT	CAKLTSGEVDTQYF	TRBV5-4	TRBJ2-3	TRBD2
TGTGCCAGCAGCTTTTATCGAGAGACCCAGTACTTC	CASSFYRETQYF	TRBV5-4	TRBJ2-5	.
TGTGCCAGCAGTGACAGGGGCGGGGGTTCACCCCTCCACTTT	CASSDRGGGSPLHF	TRBV6-4	TRBJ1-6	.
TGTGCCAGCTCACCCCAAGGGACAGGGGACTATGGCTACACCTTC	CASSPQGTGDYGYTF	TRBV18	TRBJ1-2	TRBD1
TGTGCCAGCAGCTTGGGGACAGAATATGTGCCCCAGCATTTT	CASSLGTEYVPQHF	TRBV7-2	TRBJ1-5	TRBD1
TGTGCCTGGGGCCAGGGCTACTATGGCTACACCTTC	CAWGQGYYGYTF	TRBV30	TRBJ1-2	.
TGTGCCAGCAGCTTGGGGACTCCTCCCAGAGCTTTCTTT	CASSLGTPPRAFF	TRBV5-8	TRBJ1-1	.
TGTGCCAGTAGCGGGACGCAGATTAGCAATCAGCCCCAGCATTTT	CASSGTQISNQPQHF	TRBV2	TRBJ1-5	.
TGTGCCAGCAGTTACTCCGGTGCAACTAATGAAAAACTGTTTTTT	CASSYSGATNEKLFF	TRBV6-5	TRBJ1-4	.
TGTGCCAGCAGCCCCAGGGGAGGGGACACTGAAGCTTTCTTT	CASSPRGGDTEAFF	TRBV5-6	TRBJ1-1	.
TGTGCCAGTGAAGACAGATTATATAGCAATCAGCCCCAGCATTTT	CASEDRLYSNQPQHF	TRBV19	TRBJ1-5	.
TGCGCCAGCAGCCAAGAAGTTGGTCCGAGAGGCTACACCTTC	CASSQEVGPRGYTF	TRBV4-1	TRBJ1-2	.
TGTGCCAGCAGCATATCTTCGACAGGGACGGACACTGAAGCTTTCTTT	CASSISSTGTDTEAFF	TRBV5-4	TRBJ1-1	TRBD1
TGTGCCACCCGGCCCCTAACTAGCGGGTTCCCAAGTGAGCAGTTCTTC	CATRPLTSGFPSEQFF	TRBV2	TRBJ2-1	TRBD2
TGTGCCAGCGAGTCACCTGACGGGACCGGGGAGCTGTTTTTT	CASESPDGTGELFF	TRBV6-6	TRBJ2-2	.
TGCAGCGTTGCGACGGGGGGTAGCAATCAGCCCCAGCATTTT	CSVATGGSNQPQHF	TRBV29-1	TRBJ1-5	.
TGTGCCAGCTCACCACCCGGGGGGATCAGCCCCTCCTCTGGGGCCAACGTCCTGACTTTC	CASSPPGGISPSSGANVLTF	TRBV18	TRBJ2-6	TRBD2
TGTGCCAGCAGCTCCCGAGAGGGCGGGGACACCGGGGAGCTGTTTTTT	CASSSREGGDTGELFF	TRBV7-9	TRBJ2-2	.
TGCGCCAGCAGCCACATGGAGGTCGGTTCACCCCTCCACTTT	CASSHMEVGSPLHF	TRBV4-1	TRBJ1-6	.
TGCGCCAGCAGGACAGGGGGCGCTACGAGTCATGGCTACACCTTC	CASRTGGATSHGYTF	TRBV5-1	TRBJ1-2	TRBD1
TGTGCCAGCAGTCGACTACAGGGTACGAACCAGCCCCAGCATTTT	CASSRLQGTNQPQHF	TRBV28	TRBJ1-5	.
TGTGCCAGCAGTACAGGGGCTGGGGCCAACGTCCTGACTTTC	CASSTGAGANVLTF	TRBV6-1	TRBJ2-6	TRBD1